This T cell receptor beta chain was captured in a study of blood T cell repertoires in COVID-19. Whole-study context: Samples of COVID-19 (acute and convalescent) were obtained from the United States, Italy and Spain. Sources were T cells, B-cell-depleted T cells, or PBMCs; the material itself was cDNA or gDNA.

Per the authors' pipeline: Nucleated cell counts were estimated from reference gene primer amplification. Clones were sequenced by immunoSEQ multiplex PCR, and TCRdb holds only the in-frame ones, with some missing. V and J calls and clone size come straight from that table; D and trimming were deduced from the DNA. The profile shows approximately 11,000 clones, about 87% of them singletons. This clone was counted once. The germline V gene has CDR1 LNHDA and CDR2 SQIVND (reference sequence). V was cut by 7 bases and J by 6 bases, with 13 bases left in between. The CDR3 totals 13 residues. The sample consisted of peripheral blood. This clonotype was sampled from a human donor in a cohort sampled during active COVID-19. The genes are TRBV19 and TRBJ2-1; maybe TRBD2 (5 bases). CDR3 in amino acids: CASTSEVGNEQFF. The DNA of the CDR3 is TGTGCCAGTACCTCGGAGGTCGGCAATGAGCAGTTCTTC. Based on the CDR3 plus reference TRBV19 and TRBJ2-1, the full variable domain is DGGITQSPKYLFRKEGQNVTLSCEQNLNHDAMYWYRQDPGQGLRLIYYSQIVNDFQKGDIAEGYSVSREKKESFPLTVTSAQKNPTAFYLCASTSEVGNEQFFGPGTRLTVL.